Listed below are T cell receptor beta chains from one sample, sequenced in a study of T cell responses to AZD1222 COVID-19 vaccine. Libraries were prepared by immunoSEQ multiplex PCR; TCRdb keeps only in-frame clonotypes and omits some of them. The sample lists about 110,000 clones, 90% to 95% occurring once. Sample: peripheral blood, taken on day 0 of AZD1222 vaccination. These receptors all come from an adult in good health. CDR3s include the opening cysteine and the closing phenylalanine or tryptophan. D genes are given only for firm matches. Clone size is not always given. Where it is, it says once, few, many or a class for expanded clones.

j_call clone_size v_call d_call cdr3_nt cdr3_aa
TRBJ1-2 - TRBV5-6 TRBD1 TGTGCCAGCAGCTTATCCGACAGGGCCCTGGGAGGCTACACCTTC CASSLSDRALGGYTF
TRBJ2-5 - TRBV3-1/TRBV3-2 TRBD2 TGTGCCAGCAGCCAGTATCGGACTAGCGGAAATCAAGAGACCCAGTACTTC CASSQYRTSGNQETQYF
TRBJ1-5 - TRBV15 - TGTGCCACCAGCAGAGATCTTTCCACGGGAAGGCAGCCCCAGCATTTT CATSRDLSTGRQPQHF
TRBJ1-4 - TRBV6-1 - TGTGCCAGCAGTCAGGGAGAGGTCGGAAAACTGTTTTTT CASSQGEVGKLFF
TRBJ1-1 - TRBV27 - TGTGCCAGCAGTTTCAATCCCGGGGGAACTGAAGCTTTCTTT CASSFNPGGTEAFF
TRBJ2-1 - TRBV27 TRBD2 TGTGCCAGCAGTTTATCACCTTGGCGGCGGAGGGAGGGCCGCAATGAGCAGTTCTTC CASSLSPWRRREGRNEQFF
TRBJ2-1 once TRBV5-6 - TGTGCCAGCAAAGGGTGGGCAGCGGCTCTGAATGAGCAGTTCTTC CASKGWAAALNEQFF
TRBJ1-1 once TRBV5-1 TRBD1 TGCGCCAGCAGCTTGGAGGCAGGGGGCGGCACTGAAGCTTTCTTT CASSLEAGGGTEAFF
TRBJ2-5 - TRBV7-9 TRBD2 TGTGCCAGCAGCTTTGCGGGAGGCCAAGAGACCCAGTACTTC CASSFAGGQETQYF
TRBJ2-1 - TRBV5-1 TRBD2 TGCGCCAGCAGCCCGACGGGACTAGTCGGTGAGCAGTTCTTC CASSPTGLVGEQFF
TRBJ1-1 - TRBV6-2/TRBV6-3 - TGTGCCAGCAGTGGCCTTACAGGGTCTGCTGAAGCTTTCTTT CASSGLTGSAEAFF
TRBJ1-1 - TRBV7-2 - TGTGCCAGCAGCCCCGGAGGCAGGAAAAACACTGAAGCTTTCTTT CASSPGGRKNTEAFF
TRBJ1-2 - TRBV7-9 - TGTGCCAGCAGACTATACCGAAGTGGCTACACCTTC CASRLYRSGYTF
TRBJ1-2 - TRBV5-5 - TGTGCCAGCAGCTTGTATGTGGGCGCCTATGGCTACACCTTC CASSLYVGAYGYTF
TRBJ2-2 - TRBV5-1 - TGCGCCAGCAGCTTCGTCGGCGGGTCGAACACCGGGGAGCTGTTTTTT CASSFVGGSNTGELFF
TRBJ1-2 - TRBV4-3 - TGCGCCAGCAGCCAAGACAGGGTCGGAGGGTATGGCTACACCTTC CASSQDRVGGYGYTF
TRBJ2-5 - TRBV11-3 - TGTGCCAGCAGCTCAGGGATGGGACTCCAAGAGACCCAGTACTTC CASSSGMGLQETQYF
TRBJ1-1 - TRBV30 - TGTGCCTGGAGCCCAAATACGAACACTGAAGCTTTCTTT CAWSPNTNTEAFF
TRBJ2-5 - TRBV4-2 TRBD2 TGTGCCAGCAGCCAGGGACTAGCGCTAGGTCAAGAGACCCAGTACTTC CASSQGLALGQETQYF